This T cell receptor (beta chain) emerged from a study of regulatory T cells in long-lasting Graves disease. The TCR beta library used iRepertoire HTBI primers with Arm-PCR amplification of CDR3. MiXCR, run by TCRdb on the multiplex PCR reads, gives a single entry per CDR3 protein. The table shows 350,000 to 550,000 distinct CDR3 sequences, with 14% occurring only once. CDR3 length equals 16 residues. The germline V and J ends were trimmed by 3 bases and 2 bases, with 16 bases remaining between them. The germline V gene encodes CDR1 SGDLS and CDR2 YYNGEE. This clonotype was recorded many times. Time point reported: newly diagnosed GD, antithyroid drugs for less than 3 months. The TCR library was made from RNA extracted from PBMCs. This sample also appeared in a second study, on T cells in Graves' hyperthyroidism and ophthalmopathy.

The sequence came from a woman aged 45-65 years with Graves disease. V is TRBV9 and J is TRBJ2-3; possibly TRBD2 for D (5 bases). The source was peripheral blood mononuclear cells (PBMCs), collected at new diagnosis, from a patient treated with antithyroid drugs. CDR3 region: CASSAGLTQSTDTQYF. DNA for the CDR3: TGTGCCAGCAGCGCCGGACTCACCCAGTCCACAGATACGCAGTATTTT.